Given below is one T cell receptor (beta chain) in context. Its antigen is currently unknown. The sample is drawn from a study of shared clonotypes between healthy human individuals. Turning to the study itself: A couple of women and a few men aged 18 to 49 made up the donors. Study-wide results and caveats: Memory subsets had estimated richness that was generally smaller than that of naive subsets. Clonotypes which were not shared had lower generation probabilities than clonotypes that all four donors shared.

The protocol was immunoSEQ multiplex PCR, while the TCRdb copy is restricted to in-frame clones and leaves out a portion. The repertoire includes roughly 810,000 clones, about 96% of them detected once, and roughly 0.23% sits in the top ten. CD45RO-negative cells were positively selected for CCR7, leaving out terminally differentiated effector memory CD45RA+ cells. CDR3 length equals 14 residues. Germline assignment: CDR1 SGHRS and CDR2 YFSETQ. The V and J ends lost 0 bases and 5 bases respectively, with 11 bases between them. The chain couples TRBV5-1 to TRBJ2-5, with no clear D. Specimen: naive CD8+ T cells sorted from blood. The sequence was obtained from a young man in good health. In DNA form, the CDR3 reads TGCGCCAGCAGCTTGGTTAGCCCAAGCGAGACCCAGTACTTC. It yields the protein CASSLVSPSETQYF.